Reported below is one T cell receptor beta chain. Its antigen is as yet unknown. This entry is derived from a study of early stage breast cancer tumors. Across the whole study: About 80% of the 16 invasive tumors were ER+, PR+ and HER2-.

Profiling relied on immunoSEQ multiplex PCR, and the TCRdb table lists in-frame clones only, not all of them. Found here are 8,500 to 10,000 clones, about four fifths of them singletons; the top ten hold about 9%. Germline CDR1 is ENHRY and CDR2 is SYGVKD. With 6 bases removed from V and 0 bases from J, the gap between germline ends came to 15 bases. The CDR3 sequence is 15 residues long. Study conclusions and caveats: Blood repertoires resembled normal breast more than tumor.

The chain uses TRBV10-3 and TRBJ2-7; unclear D gene. The source material was normal breast tissue next to the tumor. This receptor was identified in a person aged 40 to 49 with breast cancer. CDR3 DNA: TGTGCCATCAGCCCATCCGGCCCGAGCTCCTACGAGCAGTACTTC. It specifies CAISPSGPSSYEQYF.